The 17 T cell receptor beta chains reported below all come from one sample, sequenced in a study of T cell clonality in common variable immunodeficiency. Their specific antigens are unknown. Method: immunoSEQ multiplex PCR; TCRdb's copy keeps in-frame clones and lacks some. This repertoire holds approximately 20,000 clones, and none appear only once. General study findings and limits: Fewer deletions and N-nucleotide insertions were reportedly seen in common variable immunodeficiency TCR beta sequences.

Material: peripheral blood mononuclear cells. These receptor sequences come from a human donor with common variable immunodeficiency.

This clone was counted a few times. The read ends 3 residues before the CDR3 terminus; that terminus is restored from the germline J gene. This rearrangement joins TRBV19 to TRBJ2-1; D might be TRBD1 (5 bases). The CDR3 length is 15 residues. Germline CDR1 LNHDA, CDR2 SQIVND (reference sequence). Deletions cut 6 bases from V and 6 bases from J, with 18 bases between. CDR3 residues: CASRQGSLSSNEQFF. The CDR3 bases that were read are TGTGCCAGTAGGCAGGGCTCTCTTTCTAGCAATGAG.

As regards this clone: The sequence runs out 3 residues before the end of the CDR3; the remainder is reconstructed from the germline J gene. The chain is built from TRBV20-1 and TRBJ1-1; 8 nucleotides align to TRBD1. The germline V gene has CDR1 DFQATT and CDR2 SNEGSKA (reference sequence). This CDR3 comprises 16 residues. The junction had 10 bases not matched to a gene; V was cut back by 0 bases and J by 4 bases. CDR3 region: CSARDGRQGLGTEAFF. CDR3 DNA, as far as it was read: TGCAGTGCTAGAGATGGGAGACAGGGGTTGGGCACTGAA.

As regards this clone: The read terminates 3 residues before the CDR3 end, so the remaining end is supplied by the germline J gene. The rearrangement links TRBV30 to TRBJ2-1, with D possibly TRBD2 on 7 matching bases. Germline V gives CDR1 GTSNPN, CDR2 SVGIG (reference sequence). The CDR3 runs to 15 residues. Trimming stripped 5 bases from V and 7 bases from J, with 21 bases between. The CDR3 bases that were read are TGTGCCTGGTCTAAAGGGGGAGGGAGATATAATGAG. This gives the protein CAWSKGGGRYNE. The entire CDR3 reads CAWSKGGGRYNEQFF.

A remark on this clone: The CDR3 goes on 3 residues after the read ends, and that part is filled in from the germline J gene. The rearrangement links TRBV6-2 or TRBV6-3 to TRBJ2-5; D is undetermined. Germline values: CDR1 MNHEY, CDR2 SVGEGT. The CDR3 loop spans 11 amino acids. Trimming took 6 bases from V and 5 from J, leaving 7 bases between them. CDR3 region: CASSNRETQYF. The CDR3 DNA, read in part, is TGTGCCAGCAGCAATCGGGAGACC.

The sample holds a few counts of this clone. The read terminates 3 residues ahead of where the CDR3 ends, so the germline J gene completes it. V gene TRBV30 combines with J gene TRBJ2-5; D remains unclear. This CDR3 spans 11 amino acids. Trimming pared 5 bases from V and 5 bases from J, leaving 9 bases between. Germline CDR1 is GTSNPN and CDR2 is SVGIG (reference sequence). The CDR3 protein is CAWVAWETQYF. The DNA read from the CDR3 is TGTGCCTGGGTAGCTTGGGAGACC.

As to this clone: The CDR3 goes on 3 residues after the read ends, and that part is filled in from the germline J gene. The chain recombines TRBV18 with TRBJ2-1; a weak D match, TRBD1 (5 bases). The CDR3 extends over 16 amino acids. CDR1 is KGHSH, CDR2 LQKENI, per germline. The V end lost 4 bases, the J end lost 6 bases, and 19 bases lay between the germline ends. CDR3 loop: CASSLGKGVFFNEQFF. The part of the CDR3 DNA that was read is TGTGCCAGCTCACTTGGGAAAGGGGTTTTTTTCAATGAG.

This clone was recorded a few times. The sequenced CDR3 bases are TGCGCCAGCCGACGGGGGGACTACCAAGAGACC. Amino acid sequence: CASRRGDYQET. The entire CDR3 protein is CASRRGDYQETQYF. The chain links TRBV5-1 to TRBJ2-5; TRBD2 matches at 7 bases. The sequence runs out 3 residues before the end of the CDR3; the remainder is reconstructed from the germline J gene. CDR3 length: 14 amino acids. The J segment lost 0 bases and the V segment lost 7 bases, leaving 6 bases of the junction unmatched. Germline V lookup: CDR1 SGHRS, CDR2 YFSETQ.

Comments on this clone: The read gets to within 3 residues of the CDR3 end, and the germline J gene fills in the rest. The gene calls are TRBV19 and TRBJ1-6; 7 bases are shared with TRBD1. Germline-derived CDR1 and CDR2 are LNHDA and SQIVND (reference sequence). The ends lost 4 bases at V and 7 bases at J; junction bases unmatched: 13. The CDR3 consists of 17 residues. The sequenced part of the CDR3 DNA is TGTGCCAGTAGTACCTACCTGGGGACAGAGAAGAATTCACCC. Translation gives CASSTYLGTEKNSP. Given in full, the CDR3 is CASSTYLGTEKNSPLHF.

This clone is medium-sized. The read stops 3 residues short of the end of the CDR3; the missing end is completed from the germline J gene. Other nucleotide sequences from this sample produce the same CDR3. The chain is built from TRBV9 and TRBJ2-2; 12 positions agree with TRBD1. This CDR3 has 15 residues. Germline CDR1 is SGDLS and CDR2 is YYNGEE. J gave up 6 bases and V 6 bases, and 6 bases lay outside the gene matches. The DNA read from the CDR3 is TGTGCCAGCACTGCGGGACAGGGGGCCTCCGGGGAG. This sequence encodes CASTAGQGASGE. The whole CDR3 protein is CASTAGQGASGELFF.

Points on this clone: Read sequence stops 3 residues before the CDR3 end, and the germline J gene provides the missing end. This chain joins TRBV19 and TRBJ2-4; TRBD1 matches 12 bases. The CDR3 runs to 14 residues. Trimming removed 4 bases from V and 9 bases from J; junction bases left unmatched: 4. Germline V gene sequence: CDR1 LNHDA, CDR2 SQIVND (reference sequence). Partial CDR3 DNA: TGTGCCAGTAGTAGGGACAGGGGGCGTCCCATT. Translating it yields CASSRDRGRPI. The entire CDR3 reads CASSRDRGRPIQYF.

This clone has just a few counts. The CDR3 end lies 3 residues beyond the end of the read and is filled in from the germline J gene. The V call is TRBV2, the J call TRBJ2-7; TRBD1 is a possible D gene (6 bases). V was shortened by 6 bases and J by 3 bases, with 18 bases between the two germline ends. From germline, CDR1 is SNHLY and CDR2 FYNNEI. The CDR3 runs to 15 residues. The CDR3 reads CASSIKTGAYYEQYF. CDR3 DNA (partial): TGTGCCAGCAGCATCAAGACAGGAGCCTACTACGAG.

Comment on this clone: The CDR3 end lies 3 residues beyond the end of the read and is filled in from the germline J gene. The chain links TRBV30 to TRBJ1-5; TRBD1 matches at 8 bases. The CDR3 runs to 16 residues. CDR1 is GTSNPN and CDR2 is SVGIG in the germline V gene (reference sequence). J was trimmed by 5 bases and V by 2 bases; bases with no gene match: 11. CDR3 DNA, as far as it was read: TGTGCCTGGAGTCACTTGGGGACAGGTTTTGATCAGCCC. Amino acid sequence: CAWSHLGTGFDQP. The full CDR3 protein is CAWSHLGTGFDQPQHF.

Points on this clone: The read halts 3 residues ahead of the CDR3 end, with the missing end drawn from the germline J gene. The chain combines TRBV5-1 with TRBJ1-2; TRBD1 might be the D (6 bases). The V end was cut by 4 bases, the J end by 5 bases, with 9 bases between. Germline V lookup: CDR1 SGHRS, CDR2 YFSETQ. The CDR3 runs to 12 residues. CDR3 bases read: TGCGCCAGCAGCAGAGGGGGATATGGC. Its translation: CASSRGGYG. The whole CDR3 sequence is CASSRGGYGYTF.

As regards this clone: The read ends 3 residues early relative to the CDR3; the germline J gene fills the gap. This chain uses TRBV6-2 or TRBV6-3 with TRBJ2-5; a weak D match, TRBD1 (6 bases). CDR1 and CDR2 (germline): MNHEY, SVGEGT. The CDR3 length is 13 residues. V lost 6 bases, J lost 2 bases, and 10 bases lay in between. CDR3 DNA (partial): TGTGCCAGCAGACACAGGGCACAAGAGACC. This codes for CASRHRAQET. The CDR3 as a whole reads CASRHRAQETQYF.

This clone turned up a few times. The CDR3 end lies 3 residues beyond the end of the read and is filled in from the germline J gene. V is TRBV6-2 or TRBV6-3 and J is TRBJ2-7, with D perhaps matching TRBD1 (6 bases). V was shortened by 7 bases and J by 3 bases, with 13 bases between the two germline ends. This CDR3 comprises 13 residues. Germline loops: CDR1 MNHEY, CDR2 SVGEGT. Here the CDR3 reads CASTQGSIYEQYF. The sequenced part of the CDR3 DNA is TGTGCCAGCACCCAGGGGAGTATCTACGAG.

The table lists this clone with a few counts. From the germline J gene comes the end of the CDR3, since the read stops 3 residues before it. The chain recombines TRBV19 with TRBJ2-1, with D hard to call. V lost 5 bases, J lost 6 bases, and 17 bases lay in between. Germline lookup yields CDR1 LNHDA and CDR2 SQIVND (reference sequence). CDR3 length equals 15 residues. Here the CDR3 reads CASSFWAEAFNEQFF. CDR3 DNA, as far as it was read: TGTGCCAGTAGTTTTTGGGCAGAAGCCTTCAATGAG.

This clone was seen at least ten times. The sequenced fragment ends 3 residues before the CDR3 boundary, so the rest is inferred from the germline J gene. V usage is TRBV11-2 and J usage is TRBJ2-7, with D possibly matching TRBD1 (5 bases). This CDR3 contains 15 residues. Germline V gene sequence: CDR1 SGHAT, CDR2 FQNNGV. Trimming left V 6 bases short and J 0 bases short, with 15 bases between. This CDR3 reads CASSPRVNPSYEQYF. The CDR3 bases that were read are TGTGCCAGCAGTCCCAGGGTGAACCCCTCCTACGAG.